The 27 T cell receptor beta chains below come from one sample, sequenced in a study of shared clonotypes between healthy human individuals. Sequenced by immunoSEQ multiplex PCR; TCRdb stores in-frame clones only, minus some. The table records some 2,500,000 clones, 93% of them present only once. Sequenced: naive CD4+ T cells from PBMCs. Regarding subset: CD45RA+ positively selected. The receptors come from a man aged 18 to 30 in good health. Some clones in this sample may be carry-over from other donors' samples.

On this clone itself: This same CDR3 is encoded by further DNA sequences in the sample. The chain couples TRBV5-6 to TRBJ2-5, with a tentative D call TRBD2 (6 bases). Germline loops: CDR1 SGHDT, CDR2 YYEEEE. The CDR3 loop spans 14 amino acids. The V and J ends lost 2 bases and 5 bases respectively, with 13 bases between them. The CDR3, as DNA: TGTGCCAGCAGCTTTAGCGGTGCGTGGGAGACCCAGTACTTC. It yields the protein CASSFSGAWETQYF.

As regards this clone: At one end the junction does not follow the germline gene, possibly because of a read error. The CDR3, as DNA: TGTGCCAGCAGCTCTCATACAGGGGATGCTTCCTTC. It yields the protein CASSSHTGDASF. The J gene is TRBJ1-2, the V gene TRBV11-3; 7 bases match TRBD1. This CDR3 region has 12 residues. Germline-derived CDR1 and CDR2 are SGHNT and YENEEA. Combining the CDR3 with reference TRBV11-3 and TRBJ1-2 gives the whole variable domain EAGVVQSPRYKIIEKKQPVAFWCNPISGHNTLYWYLQNLGQGPELLIRYENEEAVDDSQLPKDRFSAERLKGVDSTLKIQPAELGDSAVYLCASSSHTGDASFGSGTRLTVV.

This clone was recorded once. V is TRBV11-2 and J is TRBJ2-5; D remains unclear. V was trimmed by 3 bases and J by 0 bases, leaving 2 bases between them. This CDR3 contains 12 residues. Looked up from germline, CDR1 is SGHAT and CDR2 is FQNNGV. Written as DNA, the CDR3 is TGTGCCAGCAGCTTCCACCAAGAGACCCAGTACTTC. Residues: CASSFHQETQYF. Full variable domain (remainder filled in from reference TRBV11-2 and TRBJ2-5): EAGVAQSPRYKIIEKRQSVAFWCNPISGHATLYWYQQILGQGPKLLIQFQNNGVVDDSQLPKDRFSAERLKGVDSTLKIQPAKLEDSAVYLCASSFHQETQYFGPGTRLLVL.

This chain connects TRBV9 to TRBJ2-3; D may match TRBD1 or TRBD2 (6 bases each). Germline V gives CDR1 SGDLS, CDR2 YYNGEE. This CDR3 comprises 15 residues. V gave up 4 bases and J gave up 4 bases, with 16 bases separating them. The CDR3, as DNA: TGTGCCAGCAGCTCGGAAGGGGGGAACGCAGATACGCAGTATTTT. This encodes CASSSEGGNADTQYF.

The chain recombines TRBV11-2 with TRBJ2-7; D is unresolved. The CDR3 loop spans 11 amino acids. Trimming took 1 base from V and 6 from J, leaving 4 bases between them. Germline loops: CDR1 SGHAT, CDR2 FQNNGV. The DNA for the CDR3 is TGTGCCAGCAGCTTAGCCGGCGAGCAGTACTTC. As protein: CASSLAGEQYF.

In the case of this clone: Other DNA sequences in the same sample also yield this CDR3. The rearrangement joins TRBV28 to TRBJ2-1, with D perhaps matching TRBD2 (5 bases). Germline lookup yields CDR1 MDHEN and CDR2 SYDVKM. Trimming took 2 bases from V and 7 from J, leaving 6 bases between them. The length of the CDR3 is 12 residues. The CDR3 loop is CASSLRTNEQFF. CDR3 DNA sequence: TGTGCCAGCAGTTTAAGGACTAATGAGCAGTTCTTC.

The chain links TRBV19 to TRBJ1-5; 7 nucleotides agree with TRBD1. Germline V gives CDR1 LNHDA, CDR2 SQIVND (reference sequence). CDR3 length: 14 amino acids. After removal of 9 bases from V and 4 bases from J, the junction contained 9 bases not matched to a gene. The CDR3 DNA reads TGTGCCAGCGGGAAGGACAGGTGGAATCAGCCCCAGCATTTT. The encoded protein is CASGKDRWNQPQHF.

The chain uses TRBV5-8 and TRBJ1-1, with D possibly TRBD1 on 6 matching bases. Germline lookup yields CDR1 SGHTS and CDR2 YDEGEE. Trimming cost V 5 bases and J 1 base, with 12 bases left between them. This CDR3 contains 14 residues. This CDR3 reads CASRKAGENTEAFF. Here the CDR3 DNA reads TGTGCCAGCAGGAAAGCAGGGGAGAACACTGAAGCTTTCTTT.

The V and J genes are TRBV28 and TRBJ2-1, with TRBD2 matching over 13 bases. There are 14 residues in the CDR3. The V segment lost 7 bases and the J segment 8 bases; nucleotides outside the gene matches: 5. Per germline, CDR1 MDHEN and CDR2 SYDVKM. The CDR3 region is CASIWTSGSHEQFF. In DNA, the CDR3 is TGTGCCAGCATTTGGACTAGCGGGAGCCATGAGCAGTTCTTC.

The V call is TRBV28, the J call TRBJ1-2; TRBD1 matches at 10 bases. This CDR3 spans 16 amino acids. CDR1 is MDHEN, CDR2 SYDVKM, per germline. After removal of 6 bases from V and 1 base from J, the junction contained 8 bases not matched to a gene. In DNA, the CDR3 is TGTGCCAGCAGACCAACCGGGACAGGGGTTAACTATGGCTACACCTTC. Protein sequence: CASRPTGTGVNYGYTF.

The V call is TRBV5-1, the J call TRBJ2-7; D is uncertain. The CDR3 is made up of 13 amino acids. From germline, CDR1 is SGHRS and CDR2 YFSETQ. Deletions cut 2 bases from V and 2 bases from J, with 8 bases between. CDR3 sequence: CASSFDPAYEQYF. The DNA of the CDR3 is TGCGCCAGCAGCTTCGACCCGGCCTACGAGCAGTACTTC. The full variable domain, its missing parts supplied by reference TRBV5-1 and TRBJ2-7, is KAGVTQTPRYLIKTRGQQVTLSCSPISGHRSVSWYQQTPGQGLQFLFEYFSETQRNKGNFPGRFSGRQFSNSRSEMNVSTLELGDSALYLCASSFDPAYEQYFGPGTRLTVT.

The sample holds one count of this clone. CDR3 sequence (DNA): TGTGCCAGCTCACGCGATAAGGGGAGCGGCTACACCTTC. Residues: CASSRDKGSGYTF. The chain employs TRBV18 and TRBJ1-2; weak D call: TRBD1 (5 bases). Trimming pared 4 bases from V and 8 bases from J, leaving 14 bases between. The CDR3 sequence is 13 residues long. The V gene's germline CDR1 is KGHSH and CDR2 LQKENI.

Here the CDR3 reads CASSRNSGNTIYF. As DNA, the CDR3 is TGTGCCAGCAGCCGAAACTCTGGAAACACCATATATTTT. The chain combines TRBV11-3 with TRBJ1-3; D call uncertain. The CDR3 extends over 13 amino acids. The V gene's germline CDR1 is SGHNT and CDR2 YENEEA. The V end lost 5 bases, the J end lost 0 bases, and 5 bases lay between the germline ends.

The V gene is TRBV7-2, the J gene TRBJ1-1; D not certain. The CDR3 sequence is 13 residues long. The ends were cut back, 5 bases at V and 3 bases at J, with 10 bases in the middle. CDR1 SGHTA and CDR2 FQGNSA come from the germline V gene. CDR3 sequence: CASSRGFDTEAFF. CDR3 sequence (DNA): TGTGCCAGCAGCCGTGGATTCGACACTGAAGCTTTCTTT.

J is TRBJ2-3 and V is TRBV11-2; 9 nucleotides agree with TRBD1. Germline V gives CDR1 SGHAT, CDR2 FQNNGV. The V and J ends lost 1 base and 4 bases, in that order; junction bases with no gene match: 9. This CDR3 comprises 17 residues. The CDR3 is CASSLGRGTGGSDTQYF. The CDR3 DNA follows: TGTGCCAGCAGCTTAGGGAGAGGCACAGGGGGCTCAGATACGCAGTATTTT.

The genes are TRBV18 and TRBJ1-1; D is undetermined. Germline V gene sequence: CDR1 KGHSH, CDR2 LQKENI. CDR3 size: 11 residues. V lost 2 bases and J 7 bases, leaving 5 bases between the germline ends. CDR3: CASSPGIEAFF. The CDR3 nucleotides are TGTGCCAGCTCACCAGGGATTGAAGCTTTCTTT.

The CDR3 sequence is CASSWGTALNEKLFF. In DNA form, the CDR3 reads TGTGCCAGCAGCTGGGGGACAGCGCTTAATGAAAAACTGTTTTTT. V gene TRBV5-6 combines with J gene TRBJ1-4, with TRBD1 matching over 7 bases. The V segment lost 3 bases and the J segment 4 bases; nucleotides outside the gene matches: 6. CDR1 is SGHDT, CDR2 YYEEEE, per germline. The CDR3 length is 15 residues.

The J gene is TRBJ1-1, the V gene TRBV7-9; TRBD1 matches at 9 bases. Germline assignment: CDR1 SEHNR and CDR2 FQNEAQ (reference sequence). J lost 4 bases, V lost 4 bases, and 7 bases had no gene match. The CDR3 runs to 15 residues. The CDR3 sequence is CASSWGQGYTTEAFF. The CDR3 coding sequence is TGTGCCAGCAGCTGGGGACAGGGTTATACCACTGAAGCTTTCTTT. Using reference TRBV7-9 and TRBJ1-1 for the parts outside the CDR3, the full variable domain is DTGVSQNPRHKITKRGQNVTFRCDPISEHNRLYWYRQTLGQGPEFLTYFQNEAQLEKSRLLSDRFSAERPKGSFSTLEIQRTEQGDSAMYLCASSWGQGYTTEAFFGQGTRLTVV.

V gene TRBV5-1 combines with J gene TRBJ2-3, with 7 bases matching TRBD1. Losses at the gene ends were 0 bases for V and 4 bases for J; bases not matched to a gene: 11. The CDR3 is made up of 17 amino acids. CDR1 and CDR2 from the germline V gene are SGHRS and YFSETQ. The CDR3 DNA follows: TGCGCCAGCAGCTTGGGCCCGACAGGGAGAGTGGCAGATACGCAGTATTTT. It translates to CASSLGPTGRVADTQYF.

The chain uses TRBV11-2 and TRBJ2-5; 11 bases align to TRBD1. This CDR3 spans 15 amino acids. V was pared by 4 bases and J by 4 bases, with 5 bases of the junction left unmatched. Per germline, CDR1 SGHAT and CDR2 FQNNGV. CDR3 loop: CASSSRTGGRETQYF. The CDR3 DNA reads as TGTGCCAGCAGCTCCAGGACAGGGGGCCGAGAGACCCAGTACTTC. The full variable domain, completed using reference TRBV11-2 and TRBJ2-5, is EAGVAQSPRYKIIEKRQSVAFWCNPISGHATLYWYQQILGQGPKLLIQFQNNGVVDDSQLPKDRFSAERLKGVDSTLKIQPAKLEDSAVYLCASSSRTGGRETQYFGPGTRLLVL.

Of note for this clone: Other DNA sequences in the sample encode the same CDR3. This chain uses TRBV5-5 with TRBJ1-5, with no clear D. The germline V gene encodes CDR1 SGHKS and CDR2 YYEKEE (reference sequence). The length of the CDR3 is 14 residues. With 0 bases removed from V and 5 bases from J, the gap between germline ends came to 9 bases. CDR3 nucleotides: TGTGCCAGCAGCTTGGTCGGAGGCGATCAGCCCCAGCATTTT. Its protein product is CASSLVGGDQPQHF.

V gene TRBV10-3 combines with J gene TRBJ2-5; D might be TRBD2 (5 bases). This CDR3 spans 15 amino acids. From germline, CDR1 is ENHRY and CDR2 SYGVKD. Trimming took off 5 bases at V and 5 bases at J, with 18 bases between the two ends. CDR3 DNA: TGTGCCATCAGTCCCAACAGAGAGGGCCGCGAGACCCAGTACTTC. It is translated as CAISPNREGRETQYF.

The chain couples TRBV18 to TRBJ1-2, with D possibly TRBD1 on 6 matching bases. CDR1 is KGHSH and CDR2 is LQKENI in the germline V gene. Trimming took off 4 bases at V and 6 bases at J, with 15 bases between the two ends. The CDR3 runs 14 residues. The CDR3 region is CASSHSTGRDGYTF. CDR3 nucleotides: TGTGCCAGCTCACATTCGACAGGACGGGATGGCTACACCTTC. The full variable domain, completed using reference TRBV18 and TRBJ1-2, is NAGVMQNPRHLVRRRGQEARLRCSPMKGHSHVYWYRQLPEEGLKFMVYLQKENIIDESGMPKERFSAEFPKEGPSILRIQQVVRGDSAAYFCASSHSTGRDGYTFGSGTRLTVV.

Comments on this clone: Other DNA sequences in the same sample also yield this CDR3. The V gene is TRBV5-1, the J gene TRBJ2-2; 7 bases match TRBD2. There are 13 residues in the CDR3. CDR1 and CDR2 from the germline V gene are SGHRS and YFSETQ. The V segment lost 4 bases and the J segment 6 bases; nucleotides outside the gene matches: 3. The CDR3 nucleotides read TGCGCCAGCAGCCAGGGAGGGCCCGGGGAGCTGTTTTTT. It translates to CASSQGGPGELFF.

The count of this clone is one. The rearrangement uses TRBV4-1 and TRBJ2-2, with D tentatively TRBD2 (6 bases). Germline V CDR1 and CDR2: MGHRA, YSYEKL. The CDR3 runs to 16 residues. V was clipped by 2 bases and J by 2 bases, with 12 bases between them. The CDR3 coding sequence is TGCGCCAGCAGCCAATCAGCCGGGAGAAACACCGGGGAGCTGTTTTTT. Its protein is CASSQSAGRNTGELFF.

This clone was counted a single time. The chain links TRBV6-1 to TRBJ2-3; 12 nucleotides match TRBD2. This CDR3 is 16 amino acids long. Losses at the gene ends were 2 bases for V and 2 bases for J; bases not matched to a gene: 2. Per the germline V gene, CDR1 is MNHNS and CDR2 is SASEGT. The DNA of the CDR3 is TGTGCCAGCAGTGAACTAGCGGGAGGGACCACAGATACGCAGTATTTT. This sequence encodes CASSELAGGTTDTQYF.

This rearrangement joins TRBV10-3 to TRBJ1-4; tentatively, D is TRBD1 (6 bases). The CDR3 is 15 amino acids. Germline CDR1 ENHRY, CDR2 SYGVKD. V was clipped by 4 bases and J by 2 bases, with 11 bases between them. In DNA form, the CDR3 reads TGTGCCATCAGTGGCAAACAGGGTACTAATGAAAAACTGTTTTTT. Its protein is CAISGKQGTNEKLFF.